The T cell receptor beta chain under discussion was sequenced for a study of cytomegalovirus exposure and HLA in healthy donors. Overall study results and limits: Analysis performed later found 16,000 or so TCR beta sequences associated with HLA alleles at 0.05 false discovery rate.

Use of 60 Vbeta and 13 Jbeta primers characterized the PCR. The method was immunoSEQ multiplex PCR; TCRdb's version includes in-frame clones alone and lacks a portion of them. Counted here are under 55,000 clones, about two thirds occurring once; the ten biggest clones make up 3% to 4%. In regard to this clone: Its antigen is as yet unknown.

The CDR3 loop spans 15 amino acids. V was clipped by 5 bases and J by 11 bases; unmatched bases: 10. From germline, CDR1 is SEHNR and CDR2 FQNEAQ (reference sequence). The genes are TRBV7-9 and TRBJ1-6; 9 bases fit TRBD1. This TCR derives from a woman aged 25 to 39 in good health and CMV-seronegative. Source material: PBMCs. CDR3 in DNA: TGTGCCAGCAGCGCCTCTAGGGACAGGGCTCCACCCCTCCACTTT. It translates to CASSASRDRAPPLHF.